The source of this T cell receptor beta chain is a study of blood T cell repertoires in COVID-19. Study-wide background: Samples taken during acute and convalescent COVID-19 were collected in the United States, Italy and Spain. From T cells, B-cell-depleted T cells, or PBMCs came the material, which was cDNA or gDNA.

This clone has a single count. In the study's own analysis: Amplification of reference gene primers provided the estimated nucleated cell counts. TCRdb's copy holds only in-frame clones and misses some; the assay was immunoSEQ multiplex PCR. That table furnishes V, J and clone size, whereas the DNA furnished D and trimming. The data show 120,000 or so clones, roughly nine tenths seen once. The germline V and J ends were trimmed by 7 bases and 9 bases, with 10 bases remaining between them. CDR1 and CDR2 (germline): SNHLY, FYNNEI. This CDR3 region has 11 residues. The chain has TRBV2 and TRBJ2-1; D may be TRBD2 (5 bases). Specimen: peripheral blood. The receptor was isolated from an older man with active or convalescent COVID-19. Here the CDR3 reads CASTTRSEQFF. DNA for the CDR3: TGTGCCAGCACCACTAGGAGTGAGCAGTTCTTC. Full variable domain (outside the CDR3, taken from reference TRBV2 and TRBJ2-1): EPEVTQTPSHQVTQMGQEVILRCVPISNHLYFYWYRQILGQKVEFLVSFYNNEISEKSEIFDDQFSVERPDGSNFTLKIRSTKLEDSAMYFCASTTRSEQFFGPGTRLTVL.